What follows are 19 T cell receptor beta chains derived from one specimen sequenced in a study of identical twins. TCRdb re-analysed the 5' RACE reads in MiXCR, keeping a single row per CDR3 protein. The table lists roughly 1,500,000 distinct CDR3 sequences, less than 40% of them singletons. Specimen: cord blood. The receptors derive from a newborn girl in good health.

This clonotype was observed a handful of times. The rearrangement uses TRBV6-1 and TRBJ1-5; D is ambiguous. This CDR3 region has 15 residues. Germline V gives CDR1 MNHNS, CDR2 SASEGT. V dropped 3 bases and J dropped 0 bases, with 9 bases sitting between them. The CDR3 bases are TGTGCCAGCAGTGAGAGGGTGAATAGCAATCAGCCCCAGCATTTT. It translates to CASSERVNSNQPQHF.

This clonotype was counted only a few times. The chain links TRBV6-1 to TRBJ1-2; D gene uncertain. V was pared by 7 bases and J by 6 bases, with 15 bases between. Germline CDR1 MNHNS, CDR2 SASEGT. This CDR3 has 13 residues. This chain's CDR3 is CASTATKENGYTF. In DNA form, the CDR3 reads TGTGCCAGCACTGCGACAAAGGAAAATGGCTACACCTTC.

There are a few counts of this clonotype. CDR3 bases: TGCGCCAGCAGCCATCCACTCAAAGACTACGAGCAGTACTTC. Protein product: CASSHPLKDYEQYF. The chain joins TRBV4-1 to TRBJ2-7; D is unresolved. Trimming cost V 3 bases and J 3 bases, with 12 bases left between them. Germline assignment: CDR1 MGHRA and CDR2 YSYEKL. The CDR3 runs to 14 residues.

The V and J genes are TRBV4-1 and TRBJ2-1; 10 bases map to TRBD2. V shed 4 bases and J 7 bases; nucleotides not matched to a gene: 7. The CDR3 has 15 amino acids. Germline assignment: CDR1 MGHRA and CDR2 YSYEKL. The CDR3, as DNA: TGCGCCAGCAGCCGCGTGGGACTAGCGTTTAATGAGCAGTTCTTC. Protein: CASSRVGLAFNEQFF.

This clonotype turned up a few times. The J gene is TRBJ2-7, the V gene TRBV6-2 or TRBV6-3, with 7 nucleotides matching TRBD2. The CDR3 is 13 amino acids. V lost 4 bases and J lost 7; bases outside the gene matches: 7. Germline V gives CDR1 MNHEY, CDR2 SVGEGT. As DNA, the CDR3 is TGTGCCAGCAGTTGGACTAGATACAATGAGCAGTACTTC. It yields the protein CASSWTRYNEQYF.

The chain uses TRBV12-5 and TRBJ1-2, with D perhaps TRBD1 (6 bases). V gave up 3 bases and J gave up 13 bases, with 15 bases separating them. The CDR3 sequence is 12 residues long. Germline V gives CDR1 LGHNT, CDR2 FRNRAP. CDR3 sequence: CASGLAGVGLTF. The CDR3, as DNA: TGTGCTAGTGGTTTAGCAGGGGTGGGCCTCACCTTC.

Details on this clonotype: One end of the junction varies from germline; a read error may be responsible. The V and J genes are TRBV11-2 and TRBJ1-3; D remains unclear. There are 18 residues in the CDR3. The germline V gene encodes CDR1 SGHAT and CDR2 FQNNGV. The CDR3 bases are TGTGCCAGCAGTTTAGGGCCCTCAGGACGGAGCTCTGGAAACACCATATATTTT. It codes for CASSLGPSGRSSGNTIYF. Variable domain in full (rest from reference TRBV11-2 and TRBJ1-3): EAGVAQSPRYKIIEKRQSVAFWCNPISGHATLYWYQQILGQGPKLLIQFQNNGVVDDSQLPKDRFSAERLKGVDSTLKIQPAKLEDSAVYLCASSLGPSGRSSGNTIYFGEGSWLTVV.

This clonotype has more than one count but fewer than ten. This rearrangement joins TRBV12-3 or TRBV12-4 to TRBJ1-4, with TRBD1 as a possible D gene (5 bases). Trimming took off 1 base at V and 7 bases at J, with 7 bases between the two ends. The CDR3 is made up of 13 amino acids. Here the CDR3 DNA reads TGTGCCAGCAGTTTAGGGGGGGTTGAAAAACTGTTTTTT. It translates to CASSLGGVEKLFF.

The count of this clonotype is one. The chain recombines TRBV24-1 with TRBJ1-5; the D is unclear. The CDR3 contains 14 residues. V lost 3 bases and J 0 bases, leaving 5 bases between the germline ends. Germline CDR1 is KGHDR and CDR2 is SFDVKD. The CDR3 sequence is CATSDSVSNQPQHF. The CDR3 DNA reads TGTGCCACCAGTGATAGTGTTAGCAATCAGCCCCAGCATTTT.

The gene calls are TRBV12-3 or TRBV12-4 and TRBJ1-1; a possible D gene is TRBD1 (6 bases). The CDR3 has 16 amino acids. The ends were cut back, 6 bases at V and 1 base at J, with 18 bases in the middle. In DNA, the CDR3 is TGTGCCAGCAGCACCTCCCCCCCAGGGGAGAACACTGAAGCTTTCTTT. It translates to CASSTSPPGENTEAFF.

This clonotype was found a few times. The rearrangement links TRBV7-2 to TRBJ1-5; D is possibly TRBD1 (6 bases). The CDR3 is 14 residues long. Germline V gene data show CDR1 as SGHTA and CDR2 as FQGNSA. Trimming removed 0 bases at V and 7 bases at J, with 10 bases between. Here the CDR3 DNA reads TGTGCCAGCAGCTTAGCGGAGGGGGTACAGCCCCAGCATTTT. Residues: CASSLAEGVQPQHF. Full variable domain (remainder filled in from reference TRBV7-2 and TRBJ1-5): GAGVSQSPSNKVTEKGKDVELRCDPISGHTALYWYRQSLGQGLEFLIYFQGNSAPDKSGLPSDRFSAERTGGSVSTLTIQRTQQEDSAVYLCASSLAEGVQPQHFGDGTRLSIL.

This clonotype came up a few times. The chain carries TRBV3-1 and TRBJ1-1; 9 bases map to TRBD1. J lost 0 bases, V lost 7 bases, and 9 bases had no gene match. The CDR3 has 16 amino acids. CDR1 LGHDT and CDR2 YNNKEL come from the germline V gene (reference sequence). The CDR3 is CASTSGQGRMNTEAFF. For the CDR3, the DNA is TGTGCCAGCACTAGCGGACAGGGGCGGATGAACACTGAAGCTTTCTTT.

J is TRBJ2-3 and V is TRBV28, with a tentative D call TRBD1 (6 bases). Trimming took off 4 bases at V and 0 bases at J, with 17 bases between the two ends. The CDR3 spans 17 residues. The germline CDR1 and CDR2 sequences are MDHEN and SYDVKM. The CDR3 DNA follows: TGTGCCAGCAGTTCCCCCGACCACAGGGAGAGCACAGATACGCAGTATTTT. As protein: CASSSPDHRESTDTQYF.

There are a few counts of this clonotype. The chain is built from TRBV6-1 and TRBJ2-3, with D maybe TRBD1 (6 bases). Germline values: CDR1 MNHNS, CDR2 SASEGT. This CDR3 is built from 13 residues. V gave up 8 bases and J gave up 2 bases, with 11 bases separating them. The CDR3 DNA is TGTGCCAGCCGGGGACATTACACAGATACGCAGTATTTT. Amino acid sequence: CASRGHYTDTQYF.

The J gene is TRBJ2-7, the V gene TRBV14, with a tentative D call TRBD1 (6 bases). Germline V gene sequence: CDR1 SGHDN, CDR2 FVKESK. The germline V and J ends were trimmed by 4 bases and 3 bases, with 10 bases remaining between them. This CDR3 region has 13 residues. The CDR3, as DNA: TGTGCCAGCAGCCGACAGGATCTCTACGAGCAGTACTTC. Translated, it gives CASSRQDLYEQYF. Full variable domain (remainder filled in from reference TRBV14 and TRBJ2-7): EAGVTQFPSHSVIEKGQTVTLRCDPISGHDNLYWYRRVMGKEIKFLLHFVKESKQDESGMPNNRFLAERTGGTYSTLKVQPAELEDSGVYFCASSRQDLYEQYFGPGTRLTVT.

This clonotype has more than one count but fewer than ten. The V and J genes are TRBV6-6 and TRBJ2-7; the D is unclear. V lost 2 bases and J lost 4, with 18 bases in between. The germline V gene has CDR1 MNHNY and CDR2 SVGAGI (reference sequence). CDR3 length equals 16 residues. As DNA, the CDR3 is TGTGCCAGCAGTTACGACCTATGGGCTTATGCTTACGAGCAGTACTTC. This encodes CASSYDLWAYAYEQYF.

This rearrangement joins TRBV7-2 to TRBJ2-4; D possibly corresponds to TRBD1 (6 bases). V was shortened by 5 bases and J by 5 bases, with 13 bases between the two germline ends. The CDR3 is 14 amino acids. Germline-derived CDR1 and CDR2 are SGHTA and FQGNSA. The CDR3 nucleotides are TGTGCCAGCAGCAAACAGGGTTCCGAAAACATTCAGTACTTC. Translating it yields CASSKQGSENIQYF.

This clonotype was detected a few times. The chain combines TRBV10-3 with TRBJ1-6, with D unresolved. Trimming removed 6 bases from V and 0 bases from J, with 6 bases in between. CDR1 and CDR2 (germline): ENHRY, SYGVKD. CDR3 length equals 14 residues. The CDR3 spells CAIRSSSYNSPLHF. Here the CDR3 DNA reads TGTGCCATCAGAAGCAGCTCCTATAATTCACCCCTCCACTTT.

The chain combines TRBV20-1 with TRBJ2-7, with D maybe TRBD2 (6 bases). With 1 base removed from V and 6 bases from J, the gap between germline ends came to 16 bases. CDR3 length: 14 residues. The germline gives CDR1 DFQATT, CDR2 SNEGSKA (reference sequence). The CDR3: CSARGGLLRGEQYF. DNA for the CDR3: TGCAGTGCTAGAGGGGGACTTTTGAGGGGCGAGCAGTACTTC.